The sequence of this T cell receptor (beta chain) was determined in a study of T cell responses to AZD1222 COVID-19 vaccine (dated by TCRdb to the early 2020s). In terms of the full investigation: A total of about 240 trial participants underwent TCR sequencing, of whom around 200 received two doses of AZD1222 and 26 received two doses of the MenACWY control vaccine. Trial participants were enrolled by age into 18-55, 56-69 and 70-plus year subgroups, with around 150, 28 and 57 TCR-sequenced participants respectively. Broader findings and caveats from the paper: After two AZD1222 doses, both the breadth and the depth of spike-specific TCRs were significantly higher than at day 0 and than in MenACWY recipients. The 56-69-year group was small, and its depth increase did not reach significance, likely because of low power. Because no samples from the day 14 peak response were available, repertoires could be characterized only after the peak T cell response. Conclusions about previously exposed vaccinees are limited, since just a handful of AZD1222 recipients were seropositive for SARS-CoV-2 at baseline. Nearly half of unique spike-specific TCRs reportedly recognized epitopes outside regions mutated in the B.1.351 and B.1.1.7 variants. Participants were mostly white British, with more females than males. The authors suggested clonal diversity may have been underestimated. The vaccine-associated CD4 TCRs covered the entire spike protein, and the dominant responses fell in regions 160-218 and 743-854.

What this sample's time point label stands for: about 28 days (+/-7) after the second vaccine dose. In the paper's terms, the treatment or condition label means: meningococcal conjugate vaccine given as trial control. Vaccinee samples were obtained from the UK trials COV001 and COV002, which included a single-blind randomized controlled phase 2/3 trial of AZD1222 (ChAdOx1 nCoV-19) in healthy adults. For TCRbeta chain sequencing, PBMC samples were collected from trial participants at day 0 and at day 28 after the second dose. As regards this clone: The antigen it recognizes is unknown. There are no base qualities to consult, and no much larger clone falls within one base.

The CDR3 regions of human TCRbeta chains were analyzed by immunosequencing. For the original study's pipeline: TCRs in the repertoires were compared against a reference library of SARS-CoV-2-specific TCRs that had been generated with the MIRA antigen-specificity platform. Breadth was defined as the fraction of unique TCRs that were SARS-CoV-2-associated, and depth was defined as the fraction of total T cells that were SARS-CoV-2-associated. Using the MIRA data, each spike-specific TCR was mapped to the spike region that the TCR reacts to and placed in a CD4 or CD8 class. Log10-transformed breadth and depth values were compared by one-way ANOVA with Sidak's multiple comparisons tests. Not all clones reach the TCRdb copy of this immuneACCESS table, which keeps in-frame sequences only. Checked studies attribute under half of the gap to unresolved V genes and leave the rest unexplained. The V and J calls and clone size come from that table; D and trimming were worked out from the DNA. This sample is represented by some 150,000 clones; approximately 85% of them were singletons. Under 5.5% of the sample is in the top ten clones.

According to the germline V gene, CDR1 reads SQVTM and CDR2 reads ANQGSEA. Spanning cysteine to phenylalanine, the CDR3 consists of 12 amino acids. Of the read, only the CDR3 DNA is kept; its 36 bases are in frame from base 1. At the junction V is shortened by 4 bases and J by 7 bases; bases outside the gene matches: 3. The TCR comes from an adult who received the MenACWY meningococcal vaccine as a control. The sequence joins TRBV29-1 to TRBJ1-5, with 8 central nucleotides matching TRBD1. The input for sequencing was peripheral blood, taken 28 days after the second dose of the MenACWY control vaccine. The nucleotide sequence is TGCAGCGTTGGGACAGGGACCCAGCCCCAGCATTTT. It translates as CSVGTGTQPQHF. The full variable domain, completed from the reference TRBV29-1 and TRBJ1-5 proteins outside the CDR3, reads SAVISQKPSRDICQRGTSLTIQCQVDSQVTMMFWYRQQPGQSLTLIATANQGSEATYESGFVIDKFPISRPNLTFSTLTVSNMSPEDSSIYLCSVGTGTQPQHFGDGTRLSIL.